This TCR beta chain was profiled in a study of blood T cells in healthy people across ages. Remarks on this clonotype: Its antigen is as yet unknown. A much larger clone sits a single nucleotide away, making a read error possible.

Study conclusions and caveats: Expanded clonotype changes were possibly confounded by unknown donor CMV status. More naive CD4+ cells and higher diversity marked long-lived donors relative to aged donors.

Trimming shortened V by 3 bases and J by 10 bases, and 21 bases separated the two germline ends. CDR3 length: 14 residues. Germline V gene lookup returns CDR1 DFQATT and CDR2 SNEGSKA (reference sequence). PCR was performed a second time for 7 to 11 cycles using a sample-barcoded 5' primer and a J-beta primer mix. The authors tagged each cDNA molecule using a template-switch adaptor with 12 random nucleotides. MiXCR was run by TCRdb on the 5' RACE reads, yielding one entry per CDR3 protein. The sample includes about 640,000 distinct CDR3 sequences, less than 35% of them seen just once. The sequence came from a woman of 80 years or more in good health. The chain carries TRBV20-1 and TRBJ1-2; D perhaps matches TRBD1 (6 bases). Sample: blood. CDR3 loop: CSASGTRGASDYTF. In nucleotides, the CDR3 is TGCAGTGCTAGTGGCACCCGGGGGGCCTCTGACTACACCTTC.